This T cell receptor (beta chain) was captured by sequencing in a study of OX40 agonist ivuxolimab in advanced cancers. If patients had autoimmune disease history or systemic immunosuppression, they were excluded. The germline CDR1 and CDR2 sequences are LNHDA and SQIVND (reference sequence). The CDR3 has 14 amino acids. Trimming removed 8 bases at V and 2 bases at J, with 16 bases between. Overall study results and limits: CD8+ T cells were the subset that, on average, had more expanded clones than CD4+.

TCRdb keeps only in-frame clones here, not all; method: immunoSEQ multiplex PCR. The sample shows tens of thousands of clones, 90% of them seen only once. With regard to this clone: What it binds is unknown.

The TCR sequence derives from an adult with an advanced solid tumor such as melanoma, head and neck, liver or kidney cancer. The V and J genes are TRBV19 and TRBJ2-7; maybe TRBD2 (7 bases). Sample: CD4+ or CD8+ T cells sorted from blood, taken in a trial of the OX40 agonist ivuxolimab. The CDR3 spells CASSRGRATYEQYF. The CDR3 coding sequence is TGTGCCAGTTCTAGGGGGAGGGCAACCTACGAGCAGTACTTC.